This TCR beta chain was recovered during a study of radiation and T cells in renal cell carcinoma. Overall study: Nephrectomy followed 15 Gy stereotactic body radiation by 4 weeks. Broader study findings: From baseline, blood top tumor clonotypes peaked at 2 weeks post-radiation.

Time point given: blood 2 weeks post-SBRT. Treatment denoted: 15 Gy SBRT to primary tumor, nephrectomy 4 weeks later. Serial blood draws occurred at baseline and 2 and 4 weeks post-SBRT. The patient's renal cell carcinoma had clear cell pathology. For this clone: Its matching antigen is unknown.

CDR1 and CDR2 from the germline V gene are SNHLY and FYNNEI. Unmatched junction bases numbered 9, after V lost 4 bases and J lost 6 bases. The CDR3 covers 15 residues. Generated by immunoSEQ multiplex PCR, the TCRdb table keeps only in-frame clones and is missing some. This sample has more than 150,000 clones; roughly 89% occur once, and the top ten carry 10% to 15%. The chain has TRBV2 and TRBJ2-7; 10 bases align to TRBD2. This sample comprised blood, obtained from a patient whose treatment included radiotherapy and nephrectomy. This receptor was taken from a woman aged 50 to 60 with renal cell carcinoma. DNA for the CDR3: TGTGCCAGCAGTGGCCTAGCGGGGGCCCTTAGCGAGCAGTACTTC. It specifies CASSGLAGALSEQYF.